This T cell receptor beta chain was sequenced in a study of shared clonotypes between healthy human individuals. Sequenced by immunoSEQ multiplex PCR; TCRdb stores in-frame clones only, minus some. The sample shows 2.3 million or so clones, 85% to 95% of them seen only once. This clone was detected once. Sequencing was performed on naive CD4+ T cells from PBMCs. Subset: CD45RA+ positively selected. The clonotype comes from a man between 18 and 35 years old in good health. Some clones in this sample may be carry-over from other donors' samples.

The CDR3: CASSLEWSGRRIPLQYF. In DNA form, the CDR3 reads TGTGCCAGCAGCTTGGAGTGGTCAGGGAGGAGAATCCCCCTGCAGTACTTC. This chain connects TRBV5-7 to TRBJ2-4; possible D gene TRBD2, 6 bases. TRBV5-7 is marked as an open reading frame, function uncertain. The CDR3 is 17 residues long. Trimming stripped 0 bases from V and 13 bases from J, with 26 bases between.